This T cell receptor (beta chain) derives from a study of cytomegalovirus exposure and HLA in healthy donors (dated by TCRdb to 2017 to 2019). Concerning the study at large: According to a later analysis, one platform produced both the 100 to 150 validation repertoires and the 620 or so repertoires of the first cohort. To predict cytomegalovirus infection status, the study brought together high-throughput TCR immunosequencing, statistical association of individual TCRs with disease status, and machine learning. In addition to the first cohort of 650 to 750 subjects, a separate validation cohort of approximately 110 different subjects was used. The study was designed to test whether signatures of past pathogen exposure could be identified by cataloging public T cell receptors.

The library was made by the immunoSEQ multiplex PCR assay. In the original analysis: To diagnose cytomegalovirus status from the catalog of TCR beta chain sequences, a statistical classification framework was built. The table was pulled from immuneACCESS by TCRdb, which kept in-frame rearrangements only. Such tables lose some clones; where checked, under half of the loss comes from unresolved V genes, and the rest has no known cause. V and J calls and clone size are given by that table; D and trimming were obtained from the DNA. The sample table lists 100,000 to 150,000 clones, approximately 94% of them with a count of one. The top ten constitute less than 2% of the sample. Concerning this clone itself: Its antigen has not been determined. Base qualities are missing; no much larger clone stands one base away.

Separate from the approximately 700-subject first cohort, the validation cohort of 120 subjects was the group to which the donors belonged. Trimming takes 7 bases off V and 5 bases off J; junction bases not matched to a gene: 10. The germline V gene supplies CDR1 SNHLY and CDR2 FYNNEI. The CDR3, cysteine through phenylalanine, is 15 amino acids long. Only CDR3 DNA is held: 45 bases, read in frame from base 1. Results and caveats for the whole study, not just this receptor: The study listed approximately 160 TCR beta chains as associated with cytomegalovirus. Three of the identified cytomegalovirus-associated TCR beta chains were confirmed in vitro to be specific for cytomegalovirus antigens. Of the cluster scores, about 94% were above 0 in a later analysis, which found that TCRs clustered in the first cohort also tended to co-occur in the 95 to 150 validation repertoires. The validation cohort had no HLA typing available for a later analysis, so co-occurrence within that cohort was assessed over all 120 or so repertoires. While some public TCRs were present in many individuals, most TCR sequences turned up only very rarely across donors. The authors suggested that the approach could potentially be generalized to other disease states and immunological phenotypes. In both the original and validation cohorts, the classifier was reported to diagnose cytomegalovirus status with high specificity and sensitivity.

The V and J segments used are TRBV2 and TRBJ1-4, with TRBD1 matching 7 junction bases. Sample: PBMCs. This TCR derives from a man aged 18 to 30 in good health and CMV-seronegative. The nucleotide sequence reads TGTGCCAGCACCAAGAACAGGGGACAAAATGAAAAACTGTTTTTT. It specifies CASTKNRGQNEKLFF.